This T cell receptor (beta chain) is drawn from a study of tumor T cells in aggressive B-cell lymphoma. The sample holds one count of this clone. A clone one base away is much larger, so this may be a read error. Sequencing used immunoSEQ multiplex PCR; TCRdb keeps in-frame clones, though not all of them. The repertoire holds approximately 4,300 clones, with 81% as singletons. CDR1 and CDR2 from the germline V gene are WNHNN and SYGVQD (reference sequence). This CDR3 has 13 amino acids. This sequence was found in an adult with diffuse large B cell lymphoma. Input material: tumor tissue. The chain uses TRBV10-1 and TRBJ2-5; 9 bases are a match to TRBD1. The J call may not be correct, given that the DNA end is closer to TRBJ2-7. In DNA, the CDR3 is TGCGCCAGCATGGGACAGGGAGGCCACGAGCAGTACTTC. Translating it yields CASMGQGGHEQYF.